At least ten counts were recorded for the clone carrying this T cell receptor (beta chain). This sample is part of a study of T-cell reconstitution after alpha-beta-depleted transplantation in children. During its preparation, the TCRbeta library received unique molecular identifiers. TCRdb re-called the PCR reads through MiXCR, storing one row per CDR3 protein. The sample records 480,000 or so distinct CDR3 sequences, under 12% being singletons. The length of the CDR3 is 16 residues. In germline, CDR1 is DFQATT, CDR2 SNEGSKA (reference sequence). V lost 2 bases to trimming and J lost 4 bases; unmatched junction nucleotides: 3.

The source was PBMCs, collected before TCRalphabeta/CD19-depleted stem cell transplant. The chain links TRBV20-1 to TRBJ2-1; 15 bases map to TRBD2. This TCR derives from a child under 10 years old with inherited bone marrow failure, due to receive a stem cell transplant. The CDR3 region is CSARKGTSGGYNEQFF. CDR3 in DNA: TGCAGTGCTAGAAAGGGGACTAGCGGGGGGTACAATGAGCAGTTCTTC.